Below are 30 T cell receptor beta chains sequenced from a single sample in a study of cytomegalovirus exposure and HLA in healthy donors. Some clones are missing from TCRdb's copy, which holds only in-frame ones; the method was immunoSEQ multiplex PCR. The data contain approximately 150,000 clones, roughly nine tenths of them singletons. Input material: PBMCs. The receptors come from a woman between 18 and 29 years old in good health and CMV-seropositive.

The chain links TRBV27 to TRBJ2-7, with a tentative D call TRBD1 (6 bases). CDR3 length equals 15 residues. Trimming cost V 5 bases and J 0 bases, with 14 bases left between them. Germline loops: CDR1 MNHEY, CDR2 SMNVEV (reference sequence). The CDR3 bases are TGTGCCAGCAGTGCGCTAACAGGGTTCTCCTACGAGCAGTACTTC. Protein: CASSALTGFSYEQYF.

This rearrangement joins TRBV6-1 to TRBJ2-7; 9 bases line up with TRBD2. The CDR3 has 14 amino acids. Germline V gene lookup returns CDR1 MNHNS and CDR2 SASEGT. The junction had 4 bases not matched to a gene; V was cut back by 6 bases and J by 1 base. The CDR3 loop reads CASSLSGGSYEQYF. In nucleotides, the CDR3 is TGTGCCAGCAGCCTTAGCGGGGGATCCTACGAGCAGTACTTC.

The V and J genes are TRBV19 and TRBJ2-3, with 7 bases matching TRBD2. The CDR3 sequence is 13 residues long. The germline V gene encodes CDR1 LNHDA and CDR2 SQIVND (reference sequence). The V segment lost 4 bases and the J segment 4 bases; nucleotides outside the gene matches: 2. CDR3 protein: CASSRTSPDTQYF. The DNA for the CDR3 is TGTGCCAGTAGTAGGACTAGTCCAGATACGCAGTATTTT.

The chain carries TRBV10-3 and TRBJ2-5; perhaps TRBD1 as D (6 bases). Germline V CDR1 and CDR2: ENHRY, SYGVKD. Between the trimmed V and J ends, which lost 0 bases and 2 bases, there was a span of 10 bases. The CDR3 is 15 amino acids. The CDR3 coding sequence is TGTGCCATCAGTGAGTCCCAACAGGGTCAAGAGACCCAGTACTTC. Its translation: CAISESQQGQETQYF.

The rearrangement uses TRBV19 and TRBJ2-7; 8 nucleotides line up with TRBD2. CDR1 is LNHDA and CDR2 is SQIVND in the germline V gene (reference sequence). V lost 2 bases, J lost 5 bases, and 2 bases stayed unmatched. The CDR3 spans 13 residues. The CDR3 DNA is TGTGCCAGTAGTATAAGCGGGAGTCACGAGCAGTACTTC. This sequence encodes CASSISGSHEQYF.

This clone has a handful of counts. V usage is TRBV30 and J usage is TRBJ2-7; tentatively, D is TRBD2 (6 bases). Trimming shortened V by 4 bases and J by 1 base, and 11 bases separated the two germline ends. This CDR3 comprises 13 residues. Germline values: CDR1 GTSNPN, CDR2 SVGIG (reference sequence). The CDR3 bases are TGTGCCTGGATCGGGAGCAGTTCCTACGAGCAGTACTTC. Amino acids: CAWIGSSSYEQYF.

The DNA for the CDR3 is TGTGCCAGCTCACCACCGACGGGAGGGGTCACAGATACGCAGTATTTT. Its protein product is CASSPPTGGVTDTQYF. The chain carries TRBV18 and TRBJ2-3; 8 nucleotides match TRBD2. With V trimmed by 0 bases and J by 2 bases, 4 bases remained unmatched. The CDR3 sequence is 16 residues long. CDR1 is KGHSH, CDR2 LQKENI, per germline.

This clone has only one observation. The chain recombines TRBV7-4 with TRBJ2-2; 14 bases fit TRBD2. This CDR3 spans 19 amino acids. CDR1 and CDR2 (germline): SGHVT, SQSDAQ. J was trimmed by 0 bases and V by 2 bases; bases with no gene match: 5. The CDR3 nucleotides are TGTGCCAGCAGCTTACTGGGACTAGCGGGAGCGGCGAACACCGGGGAGCTGTTTTTT. This codes for CASSLLGLAGAANTGELFF.

The V call is TRBV11-3, the J call TRBJ2-7, with TRBD2 matching over 12 bases. The CDR3 consists of 15 residues. The V gene's germline CDR1 is SGHNT and CDR2 YENEEA. V was pared by 5 bases and J by 7 bases, with 9 bases of the junction left unmatched. The CDR3 coding sequence is TGTGCCAGCAGCCCCCGACTAGCGGGAGTTGAGGAGCAGTACTTC. Residues: CASSPRLAGVEEQYF.

In its sample, this clone was seen once. The chain has TRBV2 and TRBJ2-1, with TRBD2 identical over 7 bases. The CDR3 runs 14 residues. V was pared by 8 bases and J by 0 bases, with 4 bases of the junction left unmatched. In germline, CDR1 is SNHLY, CDR2 FYNNEI. CDR3: CASLRGSSYNEQFF. In DNA, the CDR3 is TGTGCCAGCTTGCGGGGGAGCTCCTACAATGAGCAGTTCTTC.

CDR3 region: CASSFALAGLSYEQYF. For the CDR3, the DNA is TGTGCCAGCAGCTTCGCACTAGCGGGGCTTTCCTACGAGCAGTACTTC. The J gene is TRBJ2-7, the V gene TRBV11-3, with 10 nucleotides matching TRBD2. The CDR3 covers 16 residues. Germline lookup yields CDR1 SGHNT and CDR2 YENEEA. The V segment lost 3 bases and the J segment 1 base; nucleotides outside the gene matches: 6. Complete variable domain (other parts from reference TRBV11-3 and TRBJ2-7): EAGVVQSPRYKIIEKKQPVAFWCNPISGHNTLYWYLQNLGQGPELLIRYENEEAVDDSQLPKDRFSAERLKGVDSTLKIQPAELGDSAVYLCASSFALAGLSYEQYFGPGTRLTVT.

This chain uses TRBV2 with TRBJ2-1; TRBD2 might be the D (6 bases). The germline V gene encodes CDR1 SNHLY and CDR2 FYNNEI. V was clipped by 2 bases and J by 5 bases, with 19 bases between them. The length of the CDR3 is 17 residues. CDR3 protein: CASSEKASGAEDNEQFF. The CDR3 DNA reads TGTGCCAGCAGTGAAAAGGCCTCGGGAGCGGAGGACAATGAGCAGTTCTTC.

The chain joins TRBV11-3 to TRBJ2-3; D ambiguous. V shed 1 base and J shed 3 bases, with 8 bases lying between them. Germline V gene lookup returns CDR1 SGHNT and CDR2 YENEEA. CDR3 size: 14 residues. The CDR3 reads CASSLARGTDTQYF. The CDR3 nucleotides are TGTGCCAGCAGCTTAGCCCGAGGAACAGATACGCAGTATTTT.

The gene calls are TRBV6-1 and TRBJ2-7, with TRBD2 matching over 8 bases. J gave up 2 bases and V 7 bases, and 7 bases lay outside the gene matches. This CDR3 has 14 amino acids. Germline V gives CDR1 MNHNS, CDR2 SASEGT. The CDR3 coding sequence is TGTGCCAGCACCCTCGAGCGGGGGACCTACGAGCAGTACTTC. Protein product: CASTLERGTYEQYF.

This chain uses TRBV18 with TRBJ2-3; TRBD1 matches 8 bases. The V gene end was trimmed by 3 bases and the J gene end by 2 bases; junction bases not matched to a gene: 4. The CDR3 is 15 amino acids. CDR1 is KGHSH and CDR2 is LQKENI in the germline V gene. CDR3 in DNA: TGTGCCAGCTCACCGACAGGGGTAAACACAGATACGCAGTATTTT. This codes for CASSPTGVNTDTQYF.

The rearrangement joins TRBV5-6 to TRBJ2-7; 14 positions agree with TRBD2. The CDR3 sequence is 19 residues long. CDR1 SGHDT and CDR2 YYEEEE come from the germline V gene. The junction had 9 bases not matched to a gene; V was cut back by 0 bases and J by 1 base. The CDR3 loop is CASSLAYGLAGGGSYEQYF. DNA of the CDR3: TGTGCCAGCAGCTTGGCCTACGGACTAGCGGGAGGTGGGTCCTACGAGCAGTACTTC.

The chain couples TRBV6-6 to TRBJ1-5; D unresolved. V was trimmed by 6 bases and J by 0 bases, leaving 3 bases between them. This CDR3 is built from 12 residues. CDR1 and CDR2 (germline): MNHNY, SVGAGI (reference sequence). The CDR3, as DNA: TGTGCCAGCAGACATAGCAATCAGCCCCAGCATTTT. This sequence encodes CASRHSNQPQHF.

Worth noting for this clone: Other DNA sequences in this sample translate to the same CDR3. The V and J genes are TRBV19 and TRBJ2-7; 7 nucleotides match TRBD2. V gave up 1 base and J gave up 4 bases; unmatched junction bases: 7. From germline, CDR1 is LNHDA and CDR2 SQIVND (reference sequence). The CDR3 contains 15 residues. CDR3 region: CASSIGLADSYEQYF. The DNA of the CDR3 is TGTGCCAGTAGTATAGGCCTAGCGGATTCTTACGAGCAGTACTTC.

This chain uses TRBV9 with TRBJ2-4; 8 bases align to TRBD2. The V gene end was trimmed by 4 bases and the J gene end by 6 bases; junction bases not matched to a gene: 6. Germline values: CDR1 SGDLS, CDR2 YYNGEE. This CDR3 has 14 amino acids. The CDR3 sequence: CASSSQGLANIQYF. CDR3 sequence (DNA): TGTGCCAGCAGCTCCCAAGGACTAGCAAACATTCAGTACTTC.

CDR3 nucleotides: TGCAGCGTTGGGTGGGACAAGGGGAGCTACGAGCAGTACTTC. The encoded protein is CSVGWDKGSYEQYF. This chain connects TRBV29-1 to TRBJ2-7; TRBD1 is a possible D gene (6 bases). V shed 4 bases and J shed 3 bases, with 16 bases lying between them. Germline lookup yields CDR1 SQVTM and CDR2 ANQGSEA. CDR3 size: 14 residues.

The chain combines TRBV7-9 with TRBJ1-1; no definite D call. This CDR3 spans 14 amino acids. V was clipped by 1 base and J by 4 bases, with 10 bases between them. Looked up from germline, CDR1 is SEHNR and CDR2 is FQNEAQ (reference sequence). CDR3 nucleotide sequence: TGTGCCAGCAGCTTAGTACGAGGAAGCACTGAAGCTTTCTTT. Its translation is CASSLVRGSTEAFF. The full variable domain, its missing parts supplied by reference TRBV7-9 and TRBJ1-1, is DTGVSQNPRHKITKRGQNVTFRCDPISEHNRLYWYRQTLGQGPEFLTYFQNEAQLEKSRLLSDRFSAERPKGSFSTLEIQRTEQGDSAMYLCASSLVRGSTEAFFGQGTRLTVV.

The CDR3 protein is CASRGSGTSTDTQYF. CDR3 in DNA: TGTGCCAGCAGGGGGTCCGGGACTAGCACAGATACGCAGTATTTT. The V call is TRBV27, the J call TRBJ2-3, with D possibly matching TRBD2 (6 bases). The germline CDR1 and CDR2 sequences are MNHEY and SMNVEV (reference sequence). The germline V and J ends were trimmed by 6 bases and 0 bases, with 13 bases remaining between them. The CDR3 spans 15 residues.

The chain couples TRBV18 to TRBJ1-2; 8 nucleotides line up with TRBD1. Trimming removed 1 base from V and 4 bases from J; junction bases left unmatched: 8. Germline lookup yields CDR1 KGHSH and CDR2 LQKENI. This CDR3 comprises 16 residues. CDR3 region: CASSPLDRGSGYGYTF. DNA for the CDR3: TGTGCCAGCTCACCACTAGACAGGGGAAGTGGCTATGGCTACACCTTC.

The V gene is TRBV6-5, the J gene TRBJ2-7; tentative D call: TRBD1 (6 bases). Germline CDR1 and CDR2: MNHEY and SVGAGI. With 3 bases removed from V and 3 bases from J, the gap between germline ends came to 18 bases. The CDR3 is made up of 16 amino acids. CDR3: CASSYTHELTGYEQYF. DNA for the CDR3: TGTGCCAGCAGTTATACCCACGAATTGACAGGCTACGAGCAGTACTTC.

V and J are TRBV11-2 and TRBJ1-1; 8 positions agree with TRBD1. V was pared by 7 bases and J by 6 bases, with 10 bases of the junction left unmatched. CDR3 size: 14 residues. Germline CDR1 SGHAT, CDR2 FQNNGV. The CDR3 DNA sequence: TGTGCCAGCACCCGGGACAGGACCTACTCTGAAGCTTTCTTT. Translating gives CASTRDRTYSEAFF.

This sequence joins TRBV6-5 and TRBJ2-7; D possibly corresponds to TRBD1 (6 bases). Trimming left V 0 bases short and J 3 bases short, with 9 bases between. The CDR3 is 14 amino acids. Germline CDR1 MNHEY, CDR2 SVGAGI. The CDR3 is CASSYSLGGYEQYF. In DNA form, the CDR3 reads TGTGCCAGCAGTTACTCGCTAGGGGGCTACGAGCAGTACTTC.

V is TRBV4-1 and J is TRBJ2-3; 8 bases agree with TRBD2. This CDR3 comprises 15 residues. The J segment lost 2 bases and the V segment lost 2 bases, leaving 3 bases of the junction unmatched. The germline CDR1 and CDR2 sequences are MGHRA and YSYEKL. CDR3: CASSQISGNTDTQYF. The CDR3 nucleotides are TGCGCCAGCAGCCAAATTAGCGGGAACACAGATACGCAGTATTTT.

The genes are TRBV2 and TRBJ1-5, with 7 bases matching TRBD1. V was clipped by 7 bases and J by 6 bases; unmatched bases: 9. This CDR3 is built from 14 residues. Germline lookup yields CDR1 SNHLY and CDR2 FYNNEI. The CDR3 sequence is CASKSQGSGQPQHF. The CDR3 region has the DNA TGTGCCAGCAAATCACAGGGGTCCGGTCAGCCCCAGCATTTT.

V and J are TRBV6-1 and TRBJ1-4; D gene ambiguous. CDR1 is MNHNS and CDR2 is SASEGT in the germline V gene. There are 13 residues in the CDR3. V lost 10 bases and J lost 5, with 14 bases in between. The CDR3 sequence: CATTHQINEKLFF. In DNA form, the CDR3 reads TGTGCCACCACACACCAAATCAATGAAAAACTGTTTTTT.

The rearrangement uses TRBV30 and TRBJ2-1; D is undetermined. Between the trimmed V and J ends, which lost 3 bases and 8 bases, there was a span of 14 bases. The CDR3 length is 13 residues. Germline V gene data show CDR1 as GTSNPN and CDR2 as SVGIG (reference sequence). The CDR3 sequence is CAWRLGSVDEQFF. The CDR3 coding sequence is TGTGCCTGGAGGCTAGGTTCAGTCGATGAGCAGTTCTTC.